This TCR beta chain was sequenced in a study of shared clonotypes between healthy human individuals. Whole-study results and caveats: What naive subsets generally showed was a larger estimated richness than memory subsets showed.

In the case of this clone: Its antigen is not identified.

Clones were sequenced by immunoSEQ multiplex PCR, and TCRdb holds only the in-frame ones, with some missing. The sample carries over a million clones, around 82% recorded once. The CDR3 covers 13 residues. The germline gives CDR1 MNHEY, CDR2 SVGAGI. V was cut by 5 bases and J by 3 bases, with 10 bases left in between. This sequence was found in a man aged 18 to 29 in good health. Some clones in this sample may be carry-over from other donors' samples. The rearrangement links TRBV6-5 to TRBJ1-2, with D perhaps TRBD1 (5 bases). Sequenced material: memory CD4+ T cells from PBMCs. Specified subset: CD45RA-negative fraction. For the CDR3, the DNA is TGTGCCAGCAGTCCCGGGGCCTACTATGGCTACACCTTC. Translating gives CASSPGAYYGYTF.